Shown below are 20 T cell receptor beta chains from a single sample sequenced in a study of T cell repertoires in cytomegalovirus infection. No cognate antigen is known for these TCRs. TCRdb ran MiXCR on the reads and lists one entry per CDR3 protein. The sample yields approximately 140,000 distinct CDR3 sequences, under 30% seen once. Sequenced sample: PBMCs, sequenced either directly or after in vitro stimulation (not recorded which). These receptors originate from a human donor in good health (CMV status not recorded). Some clones in this sample may be carry-over from other donors' samples.

This clonotype was counted between two and nine times. The chain combines TRBV19 with TRBJ1-2; D might be TRBD1 (5 bases). CDR1 and CDR2 from the germline V gene are LNHDA and SQIVND (reference sequence). The ends were cut back, 3 bases at V and 2 bases at J, with 13 bases in the middle. CDR3 length: 15 amino acids. DNA for the CDR3: TGTGCCAGTAGTATGGGGTTACCAGGGAACTATGGCTACACCTTC. It is translated as CASSMGLPGNYGYTF.

Many counts were recorded for this clonotype. The chain links TRBV7-6 to TRBJ1-5; D is uncertain. Germline V gene sequence: CDR1 SGHVS, CDR2 FNYEAQ. There are 15 residues in the CDR3. Trimming stripped 1 base from V and 0 bases from J, with 7 bases between. CDR3 DNA sequence: TGTGCCAGCAGCTTAGACAGCTTTAGCAATCAGCCCCAGCATTTT. Its protein is CASSLDSFSNQPQHF.

This clonotype was seen many times. The chain has TRBV28 and TRBJ1-6; possibly TRBD1 for D (5 bases). The CDR3 is 12 amino acids. The germline gives CDR1 MDHEN, CDR2 SYDVKM. V was shortened by 2 bases and J by 16 bases, with 12 bases between the two germline ends. The CDR3 sequence is CASSLRPGTLHF. In DNA, the CDR3 is TGTGCCAGCAGTTTAAGACCAGGGACTCTCCACTTT. Supplemented by reference TRBV28 and TRBJ1-6, the full variable domain reads DVKVTQSSRYLVKRTGEKVFLECVQDMDHENMFWYRQDPGLGLRLIYFSYDVKMKEKGDIPEGYSVSREKKERFSLILESASTNQTSMYLCASSLRPGTLHFGNGTRLTVT.

This clonotype was counted many times. The chain recombines TRBV5-1 with TRBJ2-1; 13 bases agree with TRBD2. V trimming: 1 base; J trimming: 8 bases; junction bases outside the gene matches: 9. This CDR3 is 17 amino acids long. Per the germline V gene, CDR1 is SGHRS and CDR2 is YFSETQ. CDR3 region: CASSLLSLAGGPHEQFF. The DNA of the CDR3 is TGCGCCAGCAGCTTGCTCTCACTAGCGGGAGGGCCCCATGAGCAGTTCTTC.

The rearrangement uses TRBV7-6 and TRBJ2-4; the D is unclear. This CDR3 spans 12 amino acids. CDR1 is SGHVS, CDR2 FNYEAQ, per germline. Trimming stripped 4 bases from V and 6 bases from J, with 7 bases between. The DNA of the CDR3 is TGTGCCAGCAGCTCTGACGTAAACATTCAGTACTTC. Translation: CASSSDVNIQYF.

The chain has TRBV4-2 and TRBJ1-4; D not certain. The V gene's germline CDR1 is LGHNA and CDR2 YNFKEQ. Between the trimmed V and J ends, which lost 4 bases and 0 bases, there was a span of 6 bases. The CDR3 has 14 residues. The CDR3 nucleotides read TGTGCCAGCAGCCCCGTAGCAACTAATGAAAAACTGTTTTTT. Its translation: CASSPVATNEKLFF.

This clonotype appeared many times. For the CDR3, the DNA is TGTGCCAGCAGCTTGAAGACCCAGTACCAAGAGACCCAGTACTTC. It encodes CASSLKTQYQETQYF. This sequence joins TRBV5-4 and TRBJ2-5, with no clear D. The V end lost 1 base, the J end lost 0 bases, and 10 bases lay between the germline ends. The CDR3 has 15 amino acids. Germline CDR1 reads SGHNT; CDR2 reads YYREEE (reference sequence).

The V call is TRBV6-5, the J call TRBJ2-4; D might be TRBD1 (5 bases). V gave up 2 bases and J gave up 2 bases, with 13 bases separating them. The CDR3 runs 16 residues. Germline V gene lookup returns CDR1 MNHEY and CDR2 SVGAGI. CDR3 in amino acids: CASSYIGRGSKNIQYF. The CDR3 DNA reads TGTGCCAGCAGTTACATCGGTAGGGGATCCAAAAACATTCAGTACTTC.

This clonotype was seen only a few times. The CDR3 reads CSARVAGAGDTQYF. CDR3 DNA sequence: TGCAGTGCTAGGGTAGCGGGAGCGGGAGATACGCAGTATTTT. J is TRBJ2-3 and V is TRBV20-1; TRBD2 matches at 9 bases. The germline CDR1 and CDR2 sequences are DFQATT and SNEGSKA (reference sequence). The CDR3 consists of 14 residues. V shed 3 bases, J shed 5 bases, and the junction held 6 bases outside the gene matches.

The chain employs TRBV20-1 and TRBJ2-7, with 7 nucleotides matching TRBD2. Germline V CDR1 and CDR2: DFQATT, SNEGSKA (reference sequence). After removal of 3 bases from V and 0 bases from J, the junction contained 2 bases not matched to a gene. The CDR3 length is 13 residues. In nucleotides, the CDR3 is TGCAGTGCTAGTTCGGGGGGCTCCTACGAGCAGTACTTC. Translation gives CSASSGGSYEQYF.

The chain links TRBV10-3 to TRBJ2-4; D is perhaps TRBD2 (6 bases). This CDR3 contains 17 residues. Germline V CDR1 and CDR2: ENHRY, SYGVKD. V was clipped by 2 bases and J by 2 bases, with 16 bases between them. This CDR3 reads CAISERFWRAPKNIQYF. The DNA of the CDR3 is TGTGCCATCAGTGAGCGCTTCTGGAGGGCGCCCAAAAACATTCAGTACTTC.

This clonotype was counted only a few times. The V and J genes are TRBV5-6 and TRBJ2-1, with D possibly being TRBD2 (6 bases). Trimming took off 2 bases at V and 0 bases at J, with 12 bases between the two ends. Germline V CDR1 and CDR2: SGHDT, YYEEEE. The CDR3 spans 16 residues. In DNA form, the CDR3 reads TGTGCCAGCAGCTTCCGCCCAGCGGGCTCCTACAATGAGCAGTTCTTC. Encoded protein: CASSFRPAGSYNEQFF.

The chain employs TRBV20-1 and TRBJ2-5; D is ambiguous. Germline assignment: CDR1 DFQATT and CDR2 SNEGSKA (reference sequence). The CDR3 contains 14 residues. Trimming removed 6 bases at V and 5 bases at J, with 19 bases between. The CDR3 reads CSARLVKRLETQYF. In nucleotides, the CDR3 is TGCAGTGCCAGATTGGTAAAAAGGCTGGAGACCCAGTACTTC.

The CDR3 DNA is TGTGCCAGCAGCCAAGATATACAGGCGCCCCTCCACTTT. Translated, it gives CASSQDIQAPLHF. This chain joins TRBV14 and TRBJ1-6; D may be TRBD1 (5 bases). The germline V and J ends were trimmed by 0 bases and 13 bases, with 10 bases remaining between them. This CDR3 region has 13 residues. CDR1 and CDR2 from the germline V gene are SGHDN and FVKESK.

The chain links TRBV12-5 to TRBJ1-1, with TRBD1 identical over 7 bases. Germline-derived CDR1 and CDR2 are LGHNT and FRNRAP. Trimming at V came to 8 bases and at J to 5 bases, leaving 5 bases not matched to a gene. The length of the CDR3 is 12 residues. CDR3 sequence: CASSRGGTEAFF. In DNA, the CDR3 is TGTGCTAGTTCCAGGGGGGGGACTGAAGCTTTCTTT.

This chain connects TRBV7-9 to TRBJ1-4; D possibly corresponds to TRBD1 (5 bases). Trimming pared 5 bases from V and 3 bases from J, leaving 10 bases between. The CDR3 is 14 amino acids. Germline lookup yields CDR1 SEHNR and CDR2 FQNEAQ (reference sequence). The CDR3 DNA reads as TGTGCCAGCAGCCGAAGGGGACCTAATGAAAAACTGTTTTTT. It encodes CASSRRGPNEKLFF.

The chain employs TRBV27 and TRBJ1-5, with unresolved D. The CDR3 loop spans 16 amino acids. Trimming pared 6 bases from V and 7 bases from J, leaving 22 bases between. Germline CDR1 reads MNHEY; CDR2 reads SMNVEV (reference sequence). CDR3 in amino acids: CASSRAPWQSLQPQHF. CDR3 coding DNA: TGTGCCAGCAGCAGAGCGCCGTGGCAATCTCTCCAGCCCCAGCATTTT.

This clonotype has a handful of counts. The rearrangement uses TRBV7-9 and TRBJ2-2, with D uncertain. CDR3 length: 15 amino acids. In germline, CDR1 is SEHNR, CDR2 FQNEAQ (reference sequence). Trimming removed 3 bases from V and 1 base from J, with 9 bases in between. In DNA form, the CDR3 reads TGTGCCAGCAGCTTCCGGCGCCAGAACACCGGGGAGCTGTTTTTT. It specifies CASSFRRQNTGELFF.

The sample holds a few counts of this clonotype. CDR3 sequence: CSAAQPQGPGGGYTF. The CDR3 DNA sequence: TGCAGCGCCGCCCAACCTCAGGGACCGGGTGGCGGCTACACCTTC. The chain uses TRBV29-1 and TRBJ1-2, with D perhaps matching TRBD1 (5 bases). The ends were cut back, 7 bases at V and 8 bases at J, with 26 bases in the middle. The CDR3 is 15 residues long. The V gene's germline CDR1 is SQVTM and CDR2 ANQGSEA.

In DNA, the CDR3 is TGTGCCAGCCGGACTAGCCGCGGTTTCTTC. Translating gives CASRTSRGFF. The genes are TRBV2 and TRBJ2-1, with 8 bases fitting TRBD2. The J segment lost 16 bases and the V segment lost 8 bases, leaving 7 bases of the junction unmatched. This CDR3 region has 10 residues. Per the germline V gene, CDR1 is SNHLY and CDR2 is FYNNEI.